Included here is one TCR beta chain sequence, with context. Its specificity is unknown. PCR amplification relied on 60 Vbeta primers (plus 13 Jbeta primers). Assay used: immunoSEQ multiplex PCR; TCRdb lists only in-frame clones, some missing. The sample records some 97,000 clones, approximately 82% being singletons. Germline V lookup: CDR1 MNHEY, CDR2 SVGAGI. Trimming removed 4 bases at V and 5 bases at J, with 14 bases between. The CDR3 consists of 15 residues. The record originates from a study of cytomegalovirus exposure and HLA in healthy donors. Study-level findings and limits: In a later analysis, specific HLA alleles were associated with 15,000 to 20,000 TCR beta sequences at a 0.05 false discovery rate. Reports described diagnosis of cytomegalovirus status by the classifier as highly specific and sensitive. According to an earlier analysis, most TCR beta V segments yielded productive rearrangements about 90% or about 30% of the time.

The chain uses TRBV6-5 and TRBJ2-2, with D perhaps TRBD2 (6 bases). The TCR was taken from a woman between 18 and 29 years old in good health and CMV-seronegative. The sequenced material came from PBMCs. The CDR3, as DNA: TGTGCCAGCAGTTCCGGACGGGAGACGACCGGGGAGCTGTTTTTT. Residues: CASSSGRETTGELFF.